The subject of this entry is one TCR beta chain. Original handling: Counts of nucleated cells, estimated from reference gene primer amplification, were obtained. Here immunoSEQ multiplex PCR was the method, and the copy in TCRdb shows in-frame clones only, minus some. V and J calls plus clone size are reproduced from that table; the DNA served to infer D and trimming. The sample contains 280,000 or so clones, 85% of which appear only once. V lost 4 bases to trimming and J lost 2 bases, with 15 bases between them. The CDR3 has 15 amino acids. CDR1 is SGHDT and CDR2 is YYEEEE in the germline V gene. These data are taken from a study of blood T cell repertoires in COVID-19. The study recruited people aged roughly 18 to 100 years across 24 US areas. Cohort 3 recovery required two negative PCRs, clearance, or symptom resolution.

Specimen: PBMCs or T cells enriched from blood (not recorded which). This receptor was obtained from a woman between 45 and 65 years old who had recovered from COVID-19. This sequence joins TRBV5-6 and TRBJ1-2; D is unclear. For the CDR3, the DNA is TGTGCCAGCAGCAAACGCCCAAAGAGGAACTATGGCTACACCTTC. Its protein product is CASSKRPKRNYGYTF.